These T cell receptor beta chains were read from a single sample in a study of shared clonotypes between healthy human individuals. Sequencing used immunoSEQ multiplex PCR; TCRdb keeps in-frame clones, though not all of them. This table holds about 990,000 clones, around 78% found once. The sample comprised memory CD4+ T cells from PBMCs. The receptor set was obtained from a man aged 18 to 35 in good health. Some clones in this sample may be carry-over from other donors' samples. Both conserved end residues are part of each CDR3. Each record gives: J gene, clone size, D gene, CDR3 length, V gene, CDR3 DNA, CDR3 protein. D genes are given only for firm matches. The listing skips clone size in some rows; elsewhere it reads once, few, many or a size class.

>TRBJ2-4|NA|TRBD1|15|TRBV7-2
TGTGCCAGCAGCTTGCACCAACAGGGGCAGAGTATTCAGTACTTC
CASSLHQQGQSIQYF
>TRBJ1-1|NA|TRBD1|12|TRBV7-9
TGTGCCAGCAGCTTGCAGGGGGCTCAGGCTTTCTTT
CASSLQGAQAFF
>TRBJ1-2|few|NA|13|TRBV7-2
TGTGCCAGCAGCTCGAAGGGGCAGGCTGGCTACACCTTC
CASSSKGQAGYTF
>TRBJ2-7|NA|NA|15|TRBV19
TGTGCCAGTAGTATAATCGGACGGGGATCCTACGAGCAGTACTTC
CASSIIGRGSYEQYF
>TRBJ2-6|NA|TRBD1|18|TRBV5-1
TGCGCCAGCAGCACCTCACGGACAGGGATTCCTGGGGCCAACGTCCTGACTTTC
CASSTSRTGIPGANVLTF
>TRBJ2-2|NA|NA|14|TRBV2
TGTGCCAGCAGTGAATTAGCGCGATTCAAGGAGCTGTTTTTT
CASSELARFKELFF
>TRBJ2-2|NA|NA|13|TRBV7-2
TGTGCCAGCAGCCCTAGGGGCACCGGGGAGCTGTTTTTT
CASSPRGTGELFF
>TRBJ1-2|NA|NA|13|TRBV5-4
TGTGCCAGCAGCCCGCAAGGGGGGCTTGGCTACACCTTC
CASSPQGGLGYTF
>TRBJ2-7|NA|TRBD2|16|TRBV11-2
TGTGCCAGCAGCTTGCTTAGCGGGACGGGACCCCACGAGCAGTACTTC
CASSLLSGTGPHEQYF
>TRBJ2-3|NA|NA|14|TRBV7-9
TGTGCCAGCAGCTCAGCCACCCCCACAGATACGCAGTATTTT
CASSSATPTDTQYF
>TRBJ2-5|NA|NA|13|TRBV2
TGTGCCAGCAGGCGGGACAGAGAAGAGACCCAGTACTTC
CASRRDREETQYF
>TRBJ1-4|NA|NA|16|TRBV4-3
TGCGCCAGCAGCCGGAGGGGAGGACGGACGGGTGAAAAACTGTTTTTT
CASSRRGGRTGEKLFF
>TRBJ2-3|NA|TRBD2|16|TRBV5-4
TGTGCCAGCAGCGACGGACTAGCGGGGGGCATTGATACGCAGTATTTT
CASSDGLAGGIDTQYF
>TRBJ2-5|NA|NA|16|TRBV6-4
TGTGCCAGCAGTGGCCTGATGGGAAAAGGCCAAGAGACCCAGTACTTC
CASSGLMGKGQETQYF
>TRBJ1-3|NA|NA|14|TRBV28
TGTGCCAGCAGACCTTCTAGCTCTGGAAACACCATATATTTT
CASRPSSSGNTIYF